This T cell receptor beta chain was sequenced for a study of glioma-infiltrating T cells. This clonotype showed up just once. The iRepertoire nested amplicon-rescue multiplex PCR amplified TCR alpha and beta CDR3s from RNA. TCRdb called the multiplex PCR reads again in MiXCR, with one record for every CDR3 protein. The sample consists of about 410,000 distinct CDR3 sequences, more than 35% of them appearing once. The sequence came from a human donor with low-grade glioma or glioblastoma, undergoing nonglioma brain surgery, or in good health (not recorded which). Sequences were obtained from glioma tissue, nonneoplastic brain tissue, or PBMCs (not recorded which).

The CDR3 region has the DNA TGTGCCAGCAGTATCTTGACCTTCTCCAGACTAGCGGATGCCTCCTACAATGAGCAGTTCTTC. Amino acid sequence: CASSILTFSRLADASYNEQFF. The rearrangement links TRBV28 to TRBJ2-1; 9 bases align to TRBD2. V gave up 5 bases and J gave up 0 bases; unmatched junction bases: 20. The CDR3 runs 21 residues. Germline V gives CDR1 MDHEN, CDR2 SYDVKM.